This T cell receptor beta chain was profiled in a study of shared clonotypes between healthy human individuals. Broader study findings: Memory subsets had estimated richness that was generally smaller than that of naive subsets.

Of note for this clone: Antigen unknown.

Profiled with immunoSEQ multiplex PCR; TCRdb holds only in-frame clones, not every one. The sample includes about 2.1 million clones, around 93% seen only once; the top ten take 1.5% to 2%. CD45RO-negative, CCR7-positively selected cells formed the naive CD8 fraction, excluding terminally differentiated effector memory CD45RA+ cells. Looked up from germline, CDR1 is ENHRY and CDR2 is SYGVKD. This CDR3 is built from 16 residues. V lost 3 bases to trimming and J lost 2 bases, with 17 bases between them. The V call is TRBV10-3, the J call TRBJ2-7; D is unclear. This TCR derives from a man aged 18 to 35 in good health. Some clones in this sample may be carry-over from other donors' samples. Sequencing input: naive CD8+ T cells from PBMCs. CDR3 amino acids: CAISDRPETRAYEQYF. The CDR3 coding sequence is TGTGCCATCAGTGATCGGCCGGAAACAAGGGCCTACGAGCAGTACTTC.